This record covers a single TCR beta chain. PCR used 60 Vbeta primers and 13 Jbeta primers. Clones were sequenced by immunoSEQ multiplex PCR, and TCRdb holds only the in-frame ones, with some missing. The table lists roughly 69,000 clones, about three quarters of them singletons. This sample was included in a study of cytomegalovirus exposure and HLA in healthy donors. Looked up from germline, CDR1 is LNHDA and CDR2 is SQIVND (reference sequence). V lost 4 bases and J lost 6, with 9 bases in between. The CDR3 has 12 residues. The chain carries TRBV19 and TRBJ1-1; D gene ambiguous. The receptor was derived from a man between 18 and 35 years old in good health and CMV-seronegative. The material sequenced was PBMCs. The CDR3 DNA sequence: TGTGCCAGTAGTAGCCGCCGAGCTGAAGCTTTCTTT. Translation: CASSSRRAEAFF.